This TCR beta chain was sequenced in a study of shared clonotypes between healthy human individuals. Overall study findings and caveats: Only blood underwent sampling, and tissue repertoires likely differ.

With regard to this clone: No antigen is known for it.

Here immunoSEQ multiplex PCR was the method, and the copy in TCRdb shows in-frame clones only, minus some. This table has hundreds of thousands of clones, approximately 75% appearing once. Sequencing was done on a sample of memory CD4+ T cells sorted from blood. Sample subset: CD45RA-negative fraction. This receptor was taken from a woman in her twenties or thirties in good health.

CDR3 coding DNA: TGTGCCAGCAGCCAATCGTCAACATTGCAAGCTTTCTTT. Protein sequence: CASSQSSTLQAFF. The chain recombines TRBV16 with TRBJ1-1; D unclear. The CDR3 sequence is 13 residues long. The V end lost 0 bases, the J end lost 9 bases, and 11 bases lay between the germline ends. Germline lookup yields CDR1 KGHSY and CDR2 FQNENV.